This T cell receptor beta chain was sequenced for a study of Ad26.COV2.S vaccination and SARS-CoV-2 variants. Study-wide points: Marked by substantial breadth, spike-specific CD8+ and CD4+ T cell responses were reportedly seen after vaccination.

This sample's treatment: roughly 19 received Ad26.COV2.S at low or high dose, single or two shots; several received placebo; per-sample allocation not given. Collection of samples fell on day 63 after the first vaccine or placebo injection. An adult donor aged 18-55 years was enrolled in Boston. Expressing Wuhan-strain SARS-CoV-2 spike, an Ad26 vector served as the vaccine. TCRdb keeps only in-frame clones here, not all; method: immunoSEQ multiplex PCR. The sample lists a few hundred thousand clones; around 88% were seen once. V shed 3 bases and J 1 base; nucleotides not matched to a gene: 0. There are 15 residues in the CDR3. The V gene's germline CDR1 is SEHNR and CDR2 FQNEAQ (reference sequence). Points on this clone: The antigen remains undetermined.

V gene TRBV7-9 combines with J gene TRBJ2-2; TRBD1 agrees at 9 bases. Sequencing used peripheral blood, obtained in a trial of Ad26.COV2.S vaccine versus placebo. The receptor comes from a person aged 18-60 years who received the Ad26.COV2.S COVID-19 vaccine or a placebo. Here the CDR3 reads CASSLGQGNTGELFF. CDR3 in DNA: TGTGCCAGCAGCTTGGGACAGGGGAACACCGGGGAGCTGTTTTTT.